These T cell receptor beta chains were read from a single sample in a study of cytomegalovirus exposure and HLA in healthy donors. The repertoire was sequenced with immunoSEQ multiplex PCR; TCRdb's copy has only in-frame clones and lacks some. The sample lists 81,000 or so clones; more than 60% were seen once. Material: PBMCs. These TCRs come from a man in his fifties in good health and CMV-seropositive. The CDR3 runs from the conserved cysteine through the conserved F or W. D genes are given only for firm matches. Size tells how often a clone was seen (once, few, many) or the class of an expanded clone, and some rows leave it out.

-	TRBV25-1	TRBJ1-4	few	CASSEQRTVTNEKLFF	TGTGCCAGCAGTGAACAGAGGACAGTAACTAATGAAAAACTGTTTTTT
TRBD1	TRBV28	TRBJ1-2	-	CASSTPPGQPYGYTF	TGTGCCAGCAGTACACCCCCGGGACAGCCCTATGGCTACACCTTC
-	TRBV7-9	TRBJ2-4	-	CSSSLGGSLAPGAKNIQYF	TGTTCCAGCAGCTTAGGGGGCAGCCTAGCGCCAGGAGCCAAAAACATTCAGTACTTC
TRBD2	TRBV29-1	TRBJ2-7	-	CSVEDLGLAGKVGQYF	TGCAGCGTTGAAGATCTTGGACTAGCGGGGAAGGTAGGGCAGTACTTC
-	TRBV30	TRBJ1-5	few	CAWSVGRGGSQHF	TGTGCCTGGAGTGTAGGCAGGGGAGGGTCCCAGCATTTT
TRBD1	TRBV4-2	TRBJ2-2	-	CASSPQGAITGELFF	TGTGCCAGCAGCCCTCAGGGGGCAATCACCGGGGAGCTGTTTTTT
TRBD2	TRBV5-1	TRBJ2-1	once	CASSRVAGAGYNEQFF	TGCGCCAGCAGTCGTGTAGCGGGAGCAGGCTACAATGAGCAGTTCTTC
-	TRBV6-4	TRBJ2-3	few	CASSPSVASGTDTQYF	TGTGCCAGCAGTCCCTCCGTAGCTAGCGGCACAGATACGCAGTATTTT
-	TRBV29-1	TRBJ2-3	few	CSARRGSTDTQYF	TGCAGCGCTCGACGGGGGAGCACAGATACGCAGTATTTT
TRBD2	TRBV5-4	TRBJ2-1	-	CASSLGLAANEQFF	TGTGCCAGCAGCTTGGGGCTAGCGGCGAATGAGCAGTTCTTC
-	TRBV11-2	TRBJ1-2	once	CASSSSQGIYGYTF	TGTGCCAGCAGCTCCAGTCAGGGGATCTATGGCTACACCTTC
TRBD1	TRBV5-1	TRBJ2-7	-	CASSVQGGYEQYF	TGCGCCAGCAGCGTACAGGGGGGCTACGAGCAGTACTTC
TRBD1	TRBV5-6	TRBJ1-6	once	CASSAGQGDSPLHF	TGTGCCAGCAGCGCTGGACAGGGGGATTCACCCCTCCACTTT
TRBD1	TRBV7-2	TRBJ1-5	-	CASSLGTGSIGNQPQHF	TGTGCCAGCAGCTTAGGGACAGGGTCCATAGGCAATCAGCCCCAGCATTTT
-	TRBV6-6	TRBJ2-2	-	CASNIKRGYGELFF	TGTGCCAGCAACATCAAAAGGGGATACGGGGAGCTGTTTTTT
-	TRBV4-1	TRBJ1-1	-	CASSQGSAEAFF	TGCGCCAGCAGCCAGGGGAGTGCTGAAGCTTTCTTT
TRBD2	TRBV5-1	TRBJ2-1	-	CASSPETSGRNEQFF	TGCGCCAGCAGCCCGGAGACTAGCGGGAGGAATGAGCAGTTCTTC
-	TRBV4-3	TRBJ1-2	-	CASSPSSDRTTNYGYTF	TGCGCCAGCAGCCCCTCTTCCGACAGGACCACTAACTATGGCTACACCTTC
TRBD1	TRBV7-2	TRBJ2-2	-	CASSDRGTNTGELFF	TGTGCCAGCAGCGACAGGGGGACGAACACCGGGGAGCTGTTTTTT
TRBD2	TRBV9	TRBJ2-1	few	CASSGTSGPSVEQFF	TGTGCCAGCAGCGGGACTAGCGGGCCCTCGGTTGAGCAGTTCTTC